This note documents a single T cell receptor beta chain sequence. The record originates from a study of T-cell reconstitution after alpha-beta-depleted transplantation in children. Unique molecular identifiers were incorporated when the TCRbeta library was constructed. TCRdb fed the PCR reads into MiXCR, producing one record per CDR3 protein. The table records some 300,000 distinct CDR3 sequences, 10% of them present only once. Sequences were derived from PBMCs from the stem cell graft donor, sampled from the stem cell graft. This receptor was taken from a human donor who donated a stem cell graft to a child with acute lymphoblastic leukemia.

CDR3 DNA sequence: TGTGCCAGCAGTTACCCTAGTGGGGTCAATGAGCAGTTCTTC. This translates into CASSYPSGVNEQFF. The chain is built from TRBV6-2 or TRBV6-3 and TRBJ2-1; D is ambiguous. Germline V gene lookup returns CDR1 MNHEY and CDR2 SVGEGT. This CDR3 spans 14 amino acids. The ends were cut back, 2 bases at V and 6 bases at J, with 11 bases in the middle.